Below, one T cell receptor beta chain is given with its context. This entry comes from a study of blood T cell repertoires in COVID-19. CDR1 is WNHNN, CDR2 SYGVQD, per germline (reference sequence). Trimming stripped 3 bases from V and 2 bases from J, with 7 bases between. The CDR3 runs to 13 residues. Assay used: immunoSEQ multiplex PCR; TCRdb lists only in-frame clones, some missing. The data show around 200,000 clones, with around 87% seen just once and roughly 2.5% held by the top ten. This sequence originates from a man in his forties with active or convalescent COVID-19. Sequenced material: peripheral blood. The chain combines TRBV10-1 with TRBJ2-5; D possibly corresponds to TRBD1 (6 bases). This chain's CDR3 is CASSDGQQETQYF. The CDR3 coding sequence is TGCGCCAGCAGTGACGGACAGCAAGAGACCCAGTACTTC.